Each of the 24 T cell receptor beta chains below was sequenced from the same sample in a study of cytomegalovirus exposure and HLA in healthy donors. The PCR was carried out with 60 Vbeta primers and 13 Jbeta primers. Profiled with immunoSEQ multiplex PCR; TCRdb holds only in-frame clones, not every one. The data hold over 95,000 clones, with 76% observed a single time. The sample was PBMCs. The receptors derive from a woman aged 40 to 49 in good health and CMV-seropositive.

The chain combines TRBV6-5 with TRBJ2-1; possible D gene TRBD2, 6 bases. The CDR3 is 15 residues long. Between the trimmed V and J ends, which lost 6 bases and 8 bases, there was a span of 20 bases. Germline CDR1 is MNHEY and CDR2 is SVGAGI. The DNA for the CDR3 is TGTGCCAGCAGCCTTCCTAGCGAGCTTTTCGATGAGCAGTTCTTC. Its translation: CASSLPSELFDEQFF.

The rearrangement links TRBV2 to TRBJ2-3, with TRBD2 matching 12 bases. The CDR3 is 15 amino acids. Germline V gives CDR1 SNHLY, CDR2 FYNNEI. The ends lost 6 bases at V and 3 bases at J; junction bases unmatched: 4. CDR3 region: CASSPGTSGTDTQYF. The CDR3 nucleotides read TGTGCCAGCAGCCCGGGGACTAGCGGGACAGATACGCAGTATTTT.

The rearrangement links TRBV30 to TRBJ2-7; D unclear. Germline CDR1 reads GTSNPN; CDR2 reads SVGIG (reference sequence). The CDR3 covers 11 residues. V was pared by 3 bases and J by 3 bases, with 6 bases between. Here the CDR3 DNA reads TGTGCCTGGAGCTACGGCTACGAGCAGTACTTC. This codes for CAWSYGYEQYF. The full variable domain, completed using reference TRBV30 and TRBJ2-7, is SQTIHQWPATLVQPVGSPLSLECTVEGTSNPNLYWYRQAAGRGLQLLFYSVGIGQISSEVPQNLSASRPQDRQFILSSKKLLLSDSGFYLCAWSYGYEQYFGPGTRLTVT.

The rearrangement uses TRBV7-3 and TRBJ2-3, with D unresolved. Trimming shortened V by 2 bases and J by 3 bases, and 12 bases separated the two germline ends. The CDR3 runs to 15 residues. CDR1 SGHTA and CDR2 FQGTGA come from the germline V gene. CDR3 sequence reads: CASSLGSSVTDTQYF. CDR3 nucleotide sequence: TGTGCCAGCAGCTTAGGTAGTTCGGTTACAGATACGCAGTATTTT.

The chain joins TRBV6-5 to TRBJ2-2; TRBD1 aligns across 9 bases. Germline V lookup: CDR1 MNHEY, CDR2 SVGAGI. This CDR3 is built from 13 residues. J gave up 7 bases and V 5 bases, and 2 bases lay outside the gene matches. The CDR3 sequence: CASSHRGRGELFF. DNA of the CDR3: TGTGCCAGCAGTCACAGGGGGCGCGGGGAGCTGTTTTTT.

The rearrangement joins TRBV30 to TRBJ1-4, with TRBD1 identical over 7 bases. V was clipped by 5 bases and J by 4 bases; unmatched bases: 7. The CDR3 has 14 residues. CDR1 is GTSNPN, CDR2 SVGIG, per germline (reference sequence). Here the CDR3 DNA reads TGTGCCTGGGCCTGGCACAGGGGTAATGAAAAACTGTTTTTT. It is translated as CAWAWHRGNEKLFF.

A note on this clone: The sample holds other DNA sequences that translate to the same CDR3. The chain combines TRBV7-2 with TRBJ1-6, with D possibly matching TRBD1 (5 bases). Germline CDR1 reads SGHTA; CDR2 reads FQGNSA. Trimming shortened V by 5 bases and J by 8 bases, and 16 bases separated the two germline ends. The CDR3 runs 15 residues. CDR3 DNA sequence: TGTGCCAGCAGCGAAGATCAGGGAGGATATTCACCCCTCCACTTT. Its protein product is CASSEDQGGYSPLHF.

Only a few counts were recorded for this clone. The CDR3 DNA is TGCAGCGTTGAGGTGGGGGGGGTGTCCCGAGTGAACACTGAAGCTTTCTTT. Protein product: CSVEVGGVSRVNTEAFF. The chain combines TRBV29-1 with TRBJ1-1, with D possibly matching TRBD1 (5 bases). CDR1 and CDR2 (germline): SQVTM, ANQGSEA. This CDR3 has 17 residues. Trimming removed 3 bases from V and 0 bases from J, with 20 bases in between.

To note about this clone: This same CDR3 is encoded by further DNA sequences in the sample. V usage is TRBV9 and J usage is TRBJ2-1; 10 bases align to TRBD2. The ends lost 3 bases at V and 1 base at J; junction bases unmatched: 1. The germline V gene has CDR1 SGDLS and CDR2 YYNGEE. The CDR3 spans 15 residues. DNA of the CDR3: TGTGCCAGCAGCGCTAGCGGGGGTTCCTACAATGAGCAGTTCTTC. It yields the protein CASSASGGSYNEQFF. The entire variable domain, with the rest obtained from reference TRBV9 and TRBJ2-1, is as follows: DSGVTQTPKHLITATGQRVTLRCSPRSGDLSVYWYQQSLDQGLQFLIQYYNGEERAKGNILERFSAQQFPDLHSELNLSSLELGDSALYFCASSASGGSYNEQFFGPGTRLTVL.

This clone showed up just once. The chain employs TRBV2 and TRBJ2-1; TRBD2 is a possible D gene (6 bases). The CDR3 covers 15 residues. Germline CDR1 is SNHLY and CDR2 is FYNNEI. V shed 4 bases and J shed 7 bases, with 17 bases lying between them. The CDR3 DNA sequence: TGTGCCAGCAGTGTGTTGCGGGGCTTGGAGAATGAGCAGTTCTTC. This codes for CASSVLRGLENEQFF.

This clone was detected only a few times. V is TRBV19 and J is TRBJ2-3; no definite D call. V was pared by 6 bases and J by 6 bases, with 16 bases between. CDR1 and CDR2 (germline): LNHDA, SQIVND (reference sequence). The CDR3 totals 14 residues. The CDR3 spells CASRNPGSEDTQYF. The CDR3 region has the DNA TGTGCCAGTAGAAATCCCGGGTCCGAGGATACGCAGTATTTT.

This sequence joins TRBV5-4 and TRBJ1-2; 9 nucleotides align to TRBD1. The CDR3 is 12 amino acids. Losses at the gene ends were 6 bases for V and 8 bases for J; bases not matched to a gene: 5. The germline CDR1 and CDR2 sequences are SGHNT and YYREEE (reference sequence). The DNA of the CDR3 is TGTGCCAGCACCAGGACAGGGGCCGGCTACACCTTC. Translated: CASTRTGAGYTF.

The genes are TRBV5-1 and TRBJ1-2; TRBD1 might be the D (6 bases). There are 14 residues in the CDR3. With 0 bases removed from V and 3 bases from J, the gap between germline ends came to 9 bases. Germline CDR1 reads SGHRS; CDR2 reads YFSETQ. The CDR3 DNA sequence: TGCGCCAGCAGCTTGGGGGACACCTACTATGGCTACACCTTC. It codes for CASSLGDTYYGYTF.

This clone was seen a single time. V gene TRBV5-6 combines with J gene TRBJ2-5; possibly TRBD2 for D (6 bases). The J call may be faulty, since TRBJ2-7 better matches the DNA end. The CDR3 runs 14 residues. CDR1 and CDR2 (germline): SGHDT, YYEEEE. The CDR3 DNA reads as TGTGCCAGCAGCTTCCTGGGGAGGTTTGACGAGCAGTACTTC. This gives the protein CASSFLGRFDEQYF.

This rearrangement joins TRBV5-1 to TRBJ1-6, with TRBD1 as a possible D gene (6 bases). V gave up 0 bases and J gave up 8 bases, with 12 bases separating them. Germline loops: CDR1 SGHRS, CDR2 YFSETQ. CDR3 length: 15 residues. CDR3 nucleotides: TGCGCCAGCAGCTTGGACAGGGTGCGAGATTCACCCCTCCACTTT. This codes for CASSLDRVRDSPLHF.

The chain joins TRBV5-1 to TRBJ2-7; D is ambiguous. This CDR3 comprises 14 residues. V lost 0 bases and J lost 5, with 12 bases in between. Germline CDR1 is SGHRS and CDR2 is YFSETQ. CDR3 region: CASSLASPFDEQYF. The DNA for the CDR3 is TGCGCCAGCAGCTTGGCCTCCCCGTTTGACGAGCAGTACTTC.

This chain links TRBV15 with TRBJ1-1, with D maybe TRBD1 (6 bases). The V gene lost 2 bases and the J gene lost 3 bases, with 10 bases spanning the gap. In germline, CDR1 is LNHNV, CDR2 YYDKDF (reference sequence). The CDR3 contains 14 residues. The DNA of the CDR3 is TGTGCCACCAGCAGAAACCAGGGGTACACTGAAGCTTTCTTT. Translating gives CATSRNQGYTEAFF.

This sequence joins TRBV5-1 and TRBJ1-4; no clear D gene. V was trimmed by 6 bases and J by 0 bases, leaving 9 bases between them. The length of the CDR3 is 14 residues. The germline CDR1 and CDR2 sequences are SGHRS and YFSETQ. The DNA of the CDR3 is TGCGCCAGCACCGAAACTGCAACTAATGAAAAACTGTTTTTT. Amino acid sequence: CASTETATNEKLFF.

The DNA of the CDR3 is TGCGCCAGCAGCTTGAAGGCAGGCGATACCTACGAGCAGTACTTC. Its translation is CASSLKAGDTYEQYF. The V call is TRBV5-1, the J call TRBJ2-7; D is undetermined. The CDR3 is made up of 15 amino acids. Germline V gives CDR1 SGHRS, CDR2 YFSETQ. V was trimmed by 1 base and J by 2 bases, leaving 13 bases between them. The full variable domain, with the rest looked up from reference TRBV5-1 and TRBJ2-7, is KAGVTQTPRYLIKTRGQQVTLSCSPISGHRSVSWYQQTPGQGLQFLFEYFSETQRNKGNFPGRFSGRQFSNSRSEMNVSTLELGDSALYLCASSLKAGDTYEQYFGPGTRLTVT.

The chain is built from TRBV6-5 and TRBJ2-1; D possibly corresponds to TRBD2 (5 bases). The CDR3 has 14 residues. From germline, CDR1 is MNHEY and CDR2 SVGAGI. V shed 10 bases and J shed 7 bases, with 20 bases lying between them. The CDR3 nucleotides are TGTGCCATCAGCCCCCGGATGGGGAGTAATGAGCAGTTCTTC. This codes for CAISPRMGSNEQFF.

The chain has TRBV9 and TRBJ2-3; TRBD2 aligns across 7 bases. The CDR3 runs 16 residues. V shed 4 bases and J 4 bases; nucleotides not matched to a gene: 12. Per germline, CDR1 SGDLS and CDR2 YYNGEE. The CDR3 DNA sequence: TGTGCCAGCAGCCTCTCTTCGGGGGGTGAACCAGATACGCAGTATTTT. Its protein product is CASSLSSGGEPDTQYF.

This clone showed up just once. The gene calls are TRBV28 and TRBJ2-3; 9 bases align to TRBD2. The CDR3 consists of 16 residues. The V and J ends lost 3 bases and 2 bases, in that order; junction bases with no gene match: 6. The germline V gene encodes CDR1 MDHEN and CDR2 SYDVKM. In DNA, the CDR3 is TGTGCCAGCAGTTTGGGAAGCGGGGGGCACACAGATACGCAGTATTTT. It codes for CASSLGSGGHTDTQYF.

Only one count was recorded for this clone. As DNA, the CDR3 is TGCGCCAGCAGCCATAAGGGAGGAAGCACCGGGGAGCTGTTTTTT. Its protein product is CASSHKGGSTGELFF. The chain has TRBV4-1 and TRBJ2-2; D perhaps matches TRBD2 (6 bases). Trimming removed 3 bases at V and 4 bases at J, with 12 bases between. The CDR3 is made up of 15 amino acids. Germline-derived CDR1 and CDR2 are MGHRA and YSYEKL.

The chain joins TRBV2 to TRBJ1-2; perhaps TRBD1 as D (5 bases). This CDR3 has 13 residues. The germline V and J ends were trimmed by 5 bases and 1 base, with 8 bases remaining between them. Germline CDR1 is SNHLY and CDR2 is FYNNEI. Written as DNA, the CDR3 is TGTGCCAGCAGTAGGCAGGGTAACTATGGCTACACCTTC. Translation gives CASSRQGNYGYTF.